This TCR beta chain was recovered during a study of technical replicates of blood from a handful of donors. The CDR3 loop spans 14 amino acids. Germline values: CDR1 MNHEY, CDR2 SMNVEV (reference sequence). The J segment lost 7 bases and the V segment lost 5 bases, leaving 8 bases of the junction unmatched. Sequencing was performed with immunoSEQ multiplex PCR; in TCRdb, only in-frame clones are kept and a portion is missing. The sample carries just over 15,000 clones, over 70% recorded once. The clonotype comes from a human donor in good health. This chain uses TRBV27 with TRBJ1-2; 9 nucleotides line up with TRBD1. Sequenced: PBMCs. CDR3 DNA sequence: TGTGCCAGCAGTACCACAGGGGGCAAACTTGGCTACACCTTC. It specifies CASSTTGGKLGYTF.